This T cell receptor beta chain stems from a study of T-cell memory formation after mild COVID-19. Overall study: TCR clustering was largely donor specific. Study-level findings and limits: Contracting clones from day 15 to 85 showed balanced CD4/CD8; later expanders favored CD4+. CD4+ contracting clones were mainly CM and EM; CD8+ ones, EMRA.

Deletions cut 6 bases from V and 1 base from J, with 15 bases between. Germline V gene lookup returns CDR1 MGHRA and CDR2 YSYEKL. This CDR3 comprises 15 residues. This clonotype occurred a few times. What it binds is not known. Barcoded TCR alpha and TCR beta cDNA libraries with UMIs came from 5'RACE using constant-segment primers. MiXCR, run by TCRdb on the 5' RACE reads, gives a single entry per CDR3 protein. The data contain 200,000 or so distinct CDR3 sequences, just over 9.5% of them singletons. The receptor comes from a man aged 18 to 29 who had mild COVID-19 (a few samples of this study predate the infection). Cell type and time point are not known. Sequencing input: PBMCs or a T cell subset sorted from them (not recorded which). The chain has TRBV4-1 and TRBJ1-1, with D unclear. In nucleotides, the CDR3 is TGCGCCAGCAGTTGGGGTCGGGCAAGGAACACTGAAGCTTTCTTT. Encoded protein: CASSWGRARNTEAFF.